The entry that follows covers one TCR beta chain sequence. Its matching antigen is unknown. The sample originates from a study of post-analysis software for immune sequencing data. Study background: Courses of disease covered relapsing-remitting, secondary progressive and progressive-relapsing multiple sclerosis. Study-wide results and limits: TRBV5-6, TRBV5-1 and TRBV20-1 were among five TRBV segments more frequent in patients than controls. Samples made in the same batch grouped tightly together by F measure. Comparison with controls showed significantly lower normalized Chao1 diversity in multiple sclerosis patients.

The germline CDR1 and CDR2 sequences are MGHDK and SYGVNS. This CDR3 region has 14 residues. V shed 6 bases and J shed 5 bases, with 13 bases lying between them. Unique molecular identifiers tagged the TCR beta cDNA libraries. TCRdb called the PCR reads again in MiXCR, with one record for every CDR3 protein. Of about 540,000 distinct CDR3 sequences listed, roughly 34% are singletons. The gene calls are TRBV25-1 and TRBJ1-4; D unclear. Sequenced sample: blood. The source of this sequence is a girl under 18 with multiple sclerosis. CDR3 sequence: CASSPDPPNEKLFF. CDR3 bases: TGTGCCAGCAGCCCGGACCCCCCAAATGAAAAACTGTTTTTT.